The 16 T cell receptor beta chains presented below share a single source sample, sequenced in a study of blood T cell repertoires in COVID-19. The protocol was immunoSEQ multiplex PCR, while the TCRdb copy is restricted to in-frame clones and leaves out a portion. The sample has more than 95,000 clones; roughly 84% are singletons. Sequenced input: peripheral blood. The source of these receptors is a man aged 55 to 70 with acute or convalescent COVID-19.

This clone was seen a single time. This sequence joins TRBV5-1 and TRBJ2-1, with TRBD1 as a possible D gene (6 bases). In germline, CDR1 is SGHRS, CDR2 YFSETQ. CDR3 length: 17 amino acids. Trimming took 2 bases from V and 0 from J, leaving 15 bases between them. CDR3 nucleotides: TGCGCCAGCAGCTTCCAAGGACAGTTTGGCTCCTACAATGAGCAGTTCTTC. It specifies CASSFQGQFGSYNEQFF.

The sample holds many counts of this clone. This chain joins TRBV7-2 and TRBJ2-7; 9 bases are a match to TRBD2. Germline V gives CDR1 SGHTA, CDR2 FQGNSA. CDR3 length: 13 residues. With 3 bases clipped from V and 9 bases from J, the junction kept 6 bases outside the gene matches. The CDR3 loop reads CASSFVGLALQYV. The CDR3 region has the DNA TGTGCCAGCAGCTTTGTGGGACTAGCTTTGCAGTACGTC.

This chain connects TRBV19 to TRBJ1-1, with D unresolved. From germline, CDR1 is LNHDA and CDR2 SQIVND (reference sequence). The CDR3 length is 14 residues. V lost 6 bases, J lost 3 bases, and 14 bases lay in between. The CDR3 nucleotides read TGTGCCAGTAGCTTGGGAGCAGCTTACACTGAAGCTTTCTTT. Protein product: CASSLGAAYTEAFF.

The chain carries TRBV7-9 and TRBJ2-1, with 9 positions matching TRBD1. Germline assignment: CDR1 SEHNR and CDR2 FQNEAQ (reference sequence). This CDR3 spans 15 amino acids. The V segment lost 5 bases and the J segment 3 bases; nucleotides outside the gene matches: 5. The CDR3: CASSPTGGVYNEQFF. CDR3 in DNA: TGTGCCAGCAGCCCAACAGGGGGCGTCTACAATGAGCAGTTCTTC.

Only one count was recorded for this clone. The V gene is TRBV10-3, the J gene TRBJ1-6, with 9 bases matching TRBD1. Germline V gene sequence: CDR1 ENHRY, CDR2 SYGVKD. The CDR3 is 16 residues long. V lost 4 bases, J lost 11 bases, and 12 bases stayed unmatched. The CDR3 region is CAISVTVGQGSPPLHF. Here the CDR3 DNA reads TGTGCCATCAGTGTTACCGTGGGACAGGGTTCCCCACCCCTCCACTTT.

The J gene is TRBJ1-2, the V gene TRBV6-6; D is perhaps TRBD1 (5 bases). Trimming left V 5 bases short and J 0 bases short, with 13 bases between. CDR1 is MNHNY and CDR2 is SVGAGI in the germline V gene (reference sequence). This CDR3 comprises 15 residues. For the CDR3, the DNA is TGTGCCAGCAGTAAGACAGTAGCCGCTAACTATGGCTACACCTTC. Its translation is CASSKTVAANYGYTF.

The chain couples TRBV15 to TRBJ2-7; maybe TRBD1 (6 bases). Trimming pared 3 bases from V and 1 base from J, leaving 7 bases between. CDR1 is LNHNV and CDR2 is YYDKDF in the germline V gene (reference sequence). This CDR3 has 13 residues. The CDR3 protein is CATSRTGSYEQYF. The CDR3 DNA sequence: TGTGCCACCAGCAGGACAGGTTCCTACGAGCAGTACTTC.

This chain joins TRBV5-1 and TRBJ2-3; D may be TRBD2 (7 bases). The length of the CDR3 is 15 residues. Germline V gene sequence: CDR1 SGHRS, CDR2 YFSETQ. V was cut by 0 bases and J by 4 bases, with 12 bases left in between. CDR3 in amino acids: CASSLVQGRADTQYF. CDR3 coding DNA: TGCGCCAGCAGCTTGGTTCAGGGGAGGGCAGATACGCAGTATTTT.

The chain carries TRBV11-3 and TRBJ2-3; 8 positions agree with TRBD1. This CDR3 is built from 17 residues. The J segment lost 0 bases and the V segment lost 4 bases, leaving 9 bases of the junction unmatched. Germline V gene lookup returns CDR1 SGHNT and CDR2 YENEEA. Here the CDR3 DNA reads TGTGCCAGCAGCTCAGGGACAGGTTCTACTAGCACAGATACGCAGTATTTT. This translates into CASSSGTGSTSTDTQYF.

This rearrangement joins TRBV5-1 to TRBJ1-2, with TRBD1 matching 7 bases. The germline V gene encodes CDR1 SGHRS and CDR2 YFSETQ. The length of the CDR3 is 12 residues. With V trimmed by 4 bases and J by 11 bases, 8 bases remained unmatched. CDR3 DNA: TGCGCCAGCAGCCCCGACAGGGTAGGGTACACCTTC. As protein: CASSPDRVGYTF.

This clone was recorded once. The junction shows a germline mismatch at one end, possibly a read error. The chain employs TRBV3-1 (or the pseudogene TRBV3-2) and TRBJ2-7, with a tentative D call TRBD1 (6 bases). Germline loops: CDR1 LGHDT, CDR2 YNNKEL (reference sequence). This CDR3 comprises 15 residues. The DNA of the CDR3 is TGTGCCAGCAGCCAAGACCTAAGACAGGACAGTCGCCGGAGCTTC. Translated, it gives CASSQDLRQDSRRSF.

The chain employs TRBV5-1 and TRBJ2-3, with 8 bases matching TRBD2. Per germline, CDR1 SGHRS and CDR2 YFSETQ. The CDR3 consists of 14 residues. J lost 4 bases, V lost 3 bases, and 4 bases had no gene match. CDR3 bases: TGCGCCAGCAGCTACGAGCGGGAGTCAGATACGCAGTATTTT. Residues: CASSYERESDTQYF. Based on the CDR3 plus reference TRBV5-1 and TRBJ2-3, the full variable domain is KAGVTQTPRYLIKTRGQQVTLSCSPISGHRSVSWYQQTPGQGLQFLFEYFSETQRNKGNFPGRFSGRQFSNSRSEMNVSTLELGDSALYLCASSYERESDTQYFGPGTRLTVL.

The chain carries TRBV29-1 and TRBJ1-1, with TRBD1 matching over 8 bases. J was trimmed by 8 bases and V by 3 bases; bases with no gene match: 2. The CDR3 is made up of 11 amino acids. The germline V gene encodes CDR1 SQVTM and CDR2 ANQGSEA. As DNA, the CDR3 is TGCAGCGTTGATCGGGACAGGGAAGCTTTCTTT. Protein sequence: CSVDRDREAFF.

V gene TRBV5-1 combines with J gene TRBJ2-3, with 13 nucleotides matching TRBD2. Germline CDR1 reads SGHRS; CDR2 reads YFSETQ. Trimming removed 4 bases from V and 1 base from J; junction bases left unmatched: 9. The CDR3 sequence is 18 residues long. DNA of the CDR3: TGCGCCAGCAGCCTCGGGACTAGCGGGGCTACTCGCACAGATACGCAGTATTTT. Translating it yields CASSLGTSGATRTDTQYF.

The chain carries TRBV5-1 and TRBJ1-4, with no clear D. CDR1 is SGHRS, CDR2 YFSETQ, per germline. This CDR3 has 15 amino acids. The V and J ends lost 3 bases and 7 bases respectively, with 16 bases between them. The CDR3 region has the DNA TGCGCCAGCAGCTCCTCTGATCAACAATCTGAAAAACTGTTTTTT. Translating gives CASSSSDQQSEKLFF.

The chain is built from TRBV5-4 and TRBJ2-2; possible D gene TRBD2, 6 bases. The V gene lost 5 bases and the J gene lost 8 bases, with 19 bases spanning the gap. Per germline, CDR1 SGHNT and CDR2 YYREEE (reference sequence). The length of the CDR3 is 15 residues. The chain's CDR3 is CASSSPPKGGGELFF. In DNA, the CDR3 is TGTGCCAGCAGTTCCCCCCCTAAGGGAGGAGGGGAGCTGTTTTTT.